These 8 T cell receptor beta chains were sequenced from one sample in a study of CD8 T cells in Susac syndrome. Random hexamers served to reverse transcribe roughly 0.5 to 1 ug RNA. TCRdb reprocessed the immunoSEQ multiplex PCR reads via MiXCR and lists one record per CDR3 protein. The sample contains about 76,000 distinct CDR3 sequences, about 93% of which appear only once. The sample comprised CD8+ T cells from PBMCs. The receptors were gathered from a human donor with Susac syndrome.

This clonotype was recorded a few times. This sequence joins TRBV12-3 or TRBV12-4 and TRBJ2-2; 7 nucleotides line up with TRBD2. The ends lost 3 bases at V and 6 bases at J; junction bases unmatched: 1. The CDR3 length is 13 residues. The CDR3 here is CASSLGGAGELFF. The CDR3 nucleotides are TGTGCCAGCAGTTTGGGGGGGGCCGGGGAGCTGTTTTTT.

This CDR3 reads CASSLDRGRADTQYF. The DNA for the CDR3 is TGTGCCAGCAGCTTGGACAGGGGGCGCGCAGATACGCAGTATTTT. V and J are TRBV5-4 and TRBJ2-3, with 9 bases aligning to TRBD1. CDR3 size: 15 residues. Germline V gene lookup returns CDR1 SGHNT and CDR2 YYREEE (reference sequence). V lost 0 bases to trimming and J lost 4 bases; unmatched junction nucleotides: 3.

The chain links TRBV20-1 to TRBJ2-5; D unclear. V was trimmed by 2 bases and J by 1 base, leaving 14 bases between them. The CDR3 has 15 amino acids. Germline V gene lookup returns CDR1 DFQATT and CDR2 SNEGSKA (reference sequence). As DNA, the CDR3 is TGCAGTGCTAGACGTGCGGAGCAGCTCCAAGAGACCCAGTACTTC. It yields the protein CSARRAEQLQETQYF.

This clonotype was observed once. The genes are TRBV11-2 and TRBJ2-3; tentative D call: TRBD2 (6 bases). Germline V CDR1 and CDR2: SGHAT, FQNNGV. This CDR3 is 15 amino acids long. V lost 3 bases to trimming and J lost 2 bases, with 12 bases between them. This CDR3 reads CASSLKTRLTDTQYF. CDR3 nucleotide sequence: TGTGCCAGCAGCTTGAAGACTAGGCTCACAGATACGCAGTATTTT.

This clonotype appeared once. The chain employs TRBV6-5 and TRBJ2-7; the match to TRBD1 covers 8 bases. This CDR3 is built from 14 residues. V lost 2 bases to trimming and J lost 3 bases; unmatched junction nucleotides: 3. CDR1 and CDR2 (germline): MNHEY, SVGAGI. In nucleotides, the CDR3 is TGTGCCAGCAGTTACGGACAGGGTAGCTACGAGCAGTACTTC. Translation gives CASSYGQGSYEQYF.

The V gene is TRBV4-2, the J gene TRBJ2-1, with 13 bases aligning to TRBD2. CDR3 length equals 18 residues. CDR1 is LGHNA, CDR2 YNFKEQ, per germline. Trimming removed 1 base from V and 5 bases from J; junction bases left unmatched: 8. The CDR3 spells CASSQATSGRAGDNEQFF. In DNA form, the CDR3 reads TGTGCCAGCAGCCAAGCAACTAGCGGGAGGGCCGGGGACAATGAGCAGTTCTTC.

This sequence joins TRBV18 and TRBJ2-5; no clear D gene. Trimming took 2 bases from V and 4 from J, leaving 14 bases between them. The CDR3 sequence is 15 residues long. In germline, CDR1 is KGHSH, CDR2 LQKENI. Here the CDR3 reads CASSPNYSDGETQYF. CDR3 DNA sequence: TGTGCCAGCTCACCAAATTATTCTGATGGAGAGACCCAGTACTTC.

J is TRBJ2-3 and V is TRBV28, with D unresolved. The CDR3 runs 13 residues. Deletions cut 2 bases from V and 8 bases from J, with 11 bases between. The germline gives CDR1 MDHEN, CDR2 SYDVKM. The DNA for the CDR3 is TGTGCCAGCAGTTTAGAGGTGGCCACTACGCAGTATTTT. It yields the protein CASSLEVATTQYF. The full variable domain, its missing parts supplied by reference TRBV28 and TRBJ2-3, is DVKVTQSSRYLVKRTGEKVFLECVQDMDHENMFWYRQDPGLGLRLIYFSYDVKMKEKGDIPEGYSVSREKKERFSLILESASTNQTSMYLCASSLEVATTQYFGPGTRLTVL.